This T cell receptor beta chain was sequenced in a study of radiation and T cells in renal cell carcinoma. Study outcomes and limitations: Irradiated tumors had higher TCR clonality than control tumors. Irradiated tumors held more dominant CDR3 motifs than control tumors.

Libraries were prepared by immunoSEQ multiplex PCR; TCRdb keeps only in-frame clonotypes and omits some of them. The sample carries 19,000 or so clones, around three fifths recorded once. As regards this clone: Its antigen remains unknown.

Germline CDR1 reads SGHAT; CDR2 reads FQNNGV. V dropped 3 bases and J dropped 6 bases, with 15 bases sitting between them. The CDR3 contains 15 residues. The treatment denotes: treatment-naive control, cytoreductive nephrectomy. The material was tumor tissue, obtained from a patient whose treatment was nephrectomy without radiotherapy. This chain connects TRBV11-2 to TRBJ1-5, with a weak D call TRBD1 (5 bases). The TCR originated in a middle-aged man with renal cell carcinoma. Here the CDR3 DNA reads TGTGCCAGCAGCTTTGATATGGGGGGAGTTCAGCCCCAGCATTTT. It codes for CASSFDMGGVQPQHF.